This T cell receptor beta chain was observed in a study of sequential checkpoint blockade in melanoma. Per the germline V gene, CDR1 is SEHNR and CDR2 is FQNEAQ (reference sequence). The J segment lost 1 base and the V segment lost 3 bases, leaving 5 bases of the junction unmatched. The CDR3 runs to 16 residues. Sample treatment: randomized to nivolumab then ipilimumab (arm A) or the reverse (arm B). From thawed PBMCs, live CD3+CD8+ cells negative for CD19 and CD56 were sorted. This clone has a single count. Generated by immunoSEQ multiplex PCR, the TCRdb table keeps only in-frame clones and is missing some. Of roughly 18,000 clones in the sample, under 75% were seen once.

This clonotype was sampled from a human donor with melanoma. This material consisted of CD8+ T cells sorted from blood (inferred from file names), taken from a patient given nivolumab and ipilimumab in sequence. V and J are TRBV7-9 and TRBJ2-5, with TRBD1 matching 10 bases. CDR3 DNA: TGTGCCAGCAGCTTCCCGGGACAGGGGATCCAAGAGACCCAGTACTTC. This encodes CASSFPGQGIQETQYF.